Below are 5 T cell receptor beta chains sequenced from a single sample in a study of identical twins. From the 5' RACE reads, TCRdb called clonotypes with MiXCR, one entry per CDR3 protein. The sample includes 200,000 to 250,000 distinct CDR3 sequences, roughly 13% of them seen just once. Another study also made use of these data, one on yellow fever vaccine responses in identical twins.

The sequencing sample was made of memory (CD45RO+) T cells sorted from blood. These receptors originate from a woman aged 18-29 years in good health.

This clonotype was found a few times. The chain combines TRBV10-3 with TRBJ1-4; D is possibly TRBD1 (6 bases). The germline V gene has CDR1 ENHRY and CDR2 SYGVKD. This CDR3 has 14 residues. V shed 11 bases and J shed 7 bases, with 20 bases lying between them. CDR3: CAARVQGSGEKLFF. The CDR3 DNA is TGTGCCGCCCGCGTTCAGGGGTCCGGTGAAAAACTGTTTTTT.

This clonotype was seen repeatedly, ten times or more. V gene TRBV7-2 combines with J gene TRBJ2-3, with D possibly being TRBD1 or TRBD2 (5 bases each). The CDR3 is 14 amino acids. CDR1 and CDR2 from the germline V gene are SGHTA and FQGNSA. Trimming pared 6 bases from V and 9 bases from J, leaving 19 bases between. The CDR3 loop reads CASSPGTYRGTQYF. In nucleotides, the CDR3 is TGTGCCAGCAGTCCTGGGACGTACCGGGGCACGCAGTATTTT.

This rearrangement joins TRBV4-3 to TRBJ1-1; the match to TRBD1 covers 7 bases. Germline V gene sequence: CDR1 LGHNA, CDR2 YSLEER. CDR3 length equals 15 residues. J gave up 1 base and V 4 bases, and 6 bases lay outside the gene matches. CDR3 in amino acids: CASSRHDRENTEAFF. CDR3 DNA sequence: TGCGCCAGCAGCCGACACGACAGGGAGAACACTGAAGCTTTCTTT.

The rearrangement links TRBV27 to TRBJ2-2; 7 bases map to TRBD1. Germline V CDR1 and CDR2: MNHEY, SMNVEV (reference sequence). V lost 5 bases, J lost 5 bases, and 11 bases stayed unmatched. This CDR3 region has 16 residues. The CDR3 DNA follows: TGTGCCAGCAGTCCAAGGGACAGCGTTGCGACCGGGGAGCTGTTTTTT. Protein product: CASSPRDSVATGELFF.

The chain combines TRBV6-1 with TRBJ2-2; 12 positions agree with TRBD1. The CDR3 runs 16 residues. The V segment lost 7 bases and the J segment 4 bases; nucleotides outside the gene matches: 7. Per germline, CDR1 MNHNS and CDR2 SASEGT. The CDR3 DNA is TGTGCCAGCACCATCGGGACAGGGGGCGGCACCGGGGAGCTGTTTTTT. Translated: CASTIGTGGGTGELFF.